Reported below is one T cell receptor beta chain. V was clipped by 4 bases and J by 0 bases, with 14 bases between them. The CDR3 loop spans 16 amino acids. Germline CDR1 and CDR2: SGHTA and FQGNSA. Sequencing used immunoSEQ multiplex PCR; TCRdb keeps in-frame clones, though not all of them. The table lists more than 120,000 clones, about 90% of them singletons. The entry originates in a study of T cell responses to AZD1222 COVID-19 vaccine. The sequence was collected from an adult who received the AZD1222 COVID-19 vaccine. The sample was peripheral blood, taken 28 days after the second AZD1222 dose. The rearrangement joins TRBV7-2 to TRBJ2-3; tentatively, D is TRBD2 (5 bases). This CDR3 is CASSSRLSGSTDTQYF. In DNA, the CDR3 is TGTGCCAGCAGCTCCCGCCTATCGGGGAGCACAGATACGCAGTATTTT.